This T cell receptor (beta chain) was sequenced during a study of cytomegalovirus exposure and HLA in healthy donors. Whole-study context: For the approximately 410 genotyped donors, about 81% fell within the Caucasian-associated ancestry cluster. Overall study findings and caveats: Overall, approximately 150 TCR beta chains were annotated as cytomegalovirus-associated. Because they were indistinguishable, some V segments, including TRBV6-2 and TRBV6-3, were excluded.

The V segment lost 7 bases and the J segment 5 bases; nucleotides outside the gene matches: 10. This CDR3 is built from 13 residues. Per the germline V gene, CDR1 is SQVTM and CDR2 is ANQGSEA. In regard to this clone: Its antigen is as yet unknown.

PCR used 60 Vbeta primers and 13 Jbeta primers. Profiling relied on immunoSEQ multiplex PCR, and the TCRdb table lists in-frame clones only, not all of them. The table gives tens of thousands of clones; the top ten clones make up 4.5% to 5% of it. The genes are TRBV29-1 and TRBJ2-5, with 7 nucleotides matching TRBD2. This receptor was obtained from a woman in her forties in good health and CMV-seropositive. The specimen sequenced was PBMCs. The CDR3 is CSAPVGEGETQYF. The DNA for the CDR3 is TGCAGCGCCCCGGTGGGGGAGGGGGAGACCCAGTACTTC.